Below, 22 T cell receptor beta chains from the same sample are listed, as sequenced in a study of CD8+ T cells in alopecia areata. Extracted from the samples, RNA was reverse transcribed into cDNA to serve as the sequencing template. Generated by immunoSEQ multiplex PCR, the TCRdb table keeps only in-frame clones and is missing some. This repertoire shows 120,000 or so clones, approximately 60% found once; its top ten account for approximately 5.1%. The treatment here: oral pan-JAK inhibitor, 5-10 mg twice daily. The input for sequencing was CD4+ T cells sorted from blood, taken at week 4, from a patient treated with tofacitinib. The receptor source for this set is a human donor with alopecia areata.

The J gene is TRBJ1-1, the V gene TRBV5-1; 7 bases are a match to TRBD1. The CDR3 length is 14 residues. In germline, CDR1 is SGHRS, CDR2 YFSETQ. The V segment lost 0 bases and the J segment 4 bases; nucleotides outside the gene matches: 3. The CDR3 DNA sequence: TGCGCCAGCAGCTTGGACAGGGGAAGCACTGAAGCTTTCTTT. This encodes CASSLDRGSTEAFF.

This clone was seen many times. CDR3 protein: CASSATVSSYNEQFF. CDR3 coding DNA: TGTGCCAGCAGCGCGACAGTGAGCTCCTACAATGAGCAGTTCTTC. The V gene is TRBV9, the J gene TRBJ2-1, with D perhaps matching TRBD1 (5 bases). V was trimmed by 3 bases and J by 0 bases, leaving 10 bases between them. CDR3 length: 15 residues. Germline V gene data show CDR1 as SGDLS and CDR2 as YYNGEE.

The rearrangement links TRBV7-2 to TRBJ1-1; D uncertain. The germline V gene encodes CDR1 SGHTA and CDR2 FQGNSA. CDR3 length equals 14 residues. Trimming took 7 bases from V and 1 from J, leaving 13 bases between them. Here the CDR3 reads CASMGRSRNTEAFF. The CDR3 DNA sequence: TGTGCCAGCATGGGCCGTAGTCGGAACACTGAAGCTTTCTTT.

The V call is TRBV18, the J call TRBJ1-6; D unclear. This CDR3 spans 13 amino acids. Trimming pared 4 bases from V and 7 bases from J, leaving 8 bases between. Germline V gene lookup returns CDR1 KGHSH and CDR2 LQKENI. In nucleotides, the CDR3 is TGTGCCAGCTCACAGGGCTCAAATTCACCCCTCCACTTT. Its translation is CASSQGSNSPLHF. Based on the CDR3 plus reference TRBV18 and TRBJ1-6, the full variable domain is NAGVMQNPRHLVRRRGQEARLRCSPMKGHSHVYWYRQLPEEGLKFMVYLQKENIIDESGMPKERFSAEFPKEGPSILRIQQVVRGDSAAYFCASSQGSNSPLHFGNGTRLTVT.

The chain carries TRBV7-3 and TRBJ2-5, with TRBD2 as a possible D gene (6 bases). This CDR3 is 13 amino acids long. V was trimmed by 6 bases and J by 2 bases, leaving 10 bases between them. Germline CDR1 is SGHTA and CDR2 is FQGTGA. This CDR3 is CASSPGTQETQYF. The CDR3 bases are TGTGCCAGCAGTCCCGGGACTCAAGAGACCCAGTACTTC.

On this clone itself: The sample has other DNA sequences that encode this CDR3 too. This rearrangement joins TRBV2 to TRBJ2-5; the match to TRBD1 covers 11 bases. The J segment lost 6 bases and the V segment lost 9 bases, leaving 3 bases of the junction unmatched. Germline CDR1 and CDR2: SNHLY and FYNNEI. This CDR3 region has 12 residues. Here the CDR3 DNA reads TGTGCCAGTGGGACAGGGGGAAAGACCCAGTACTTC. Amino acids: CASGTGGKTQYF.

This clone was seen only a few times. The rearrangement uses TRBV30 and TRBJ2-1; D ambiguous. The CDR3 has 13 residues. Germline lookup yields CDR1 GTSNPN and CDR2 SVGIG (reference sequence). V lost 0 bases and J lost 6, with 9 bases in between. The CDR3 loop is CAWSVSLPNEQFF. The CDR3 nucleotides are TGTGCCTGGAGTGTATCACTCCCCAATGAGCAGTTCTTC.

The rearrangement links TRBV4-1 to TRBJ2-5; tentatively, D is TRBD2 (6 bases). V lost 1 base to trimming and J lost 6 bases, with 18 bases between them. The CDR3 covers 16 residues. CDR1 is MGHRA and CDR2 is YSYEKL in the germline V gene. CDR3 sequence: CASSQGYQRVRKTQYF. DNA of the CDR3: TGCGCCAGCAGCCAAGGGTACCAGCGGGTTCGAAAGACCCAGTACTTC.

This clone was seen more than once but under ten times. Other DNA variants within this sample encode the same CDR3. The rearrangement uses TRBV7-9 and TRBJ2-1; TRBD2 agrees at 8 bases. J lost 7 bases, V lost 3 bases, and 5 bases had no gene match. Germline V lookup: CDR1 SEHNR, CDR2 FQNEAQ (reference sequence). The CDR3 runs to 14 residues. CDR3 residues: CASSLAGGDNEQFF. The CDR3 region has the DNA TGTGCCAGCAGCTTGGCGGGGGGCGATAATGAGCAGTTCTTC. Full variable domain (rest looked up from reference TRBV7-9 and TRBJ2-1): DTGVSQNPRHKITKRGQNVTFRCDPISEHNRLYWYRQTLGQGPEFLTYFQNEAQLEKSRLLSDRFSAERPKGSFSTLEIQRTEQGDSAMYLCASSLAGGDNEQFFGPGTRLTVL.

At least ten counts were recorded for this clone. The rearrangement links TRBV9 to TRBJ2-3; no firm D call. Trimming removed 0 bases at V and 6 bases at J, with 14 bases between. The CDR3 extends over 15 amino acids. Germline V CDR1 and CDR2: SGDLS, YYNGEE. Here the CDR3 reads CASSVGVESVDTQYF. As DNA, the CDR3 is TGTGCCAGCAGCGTAGGGGTGGAAAGTGTGGATACGCAGTATTTT.

The chain is built from TRBV5-6 and TRBJ1-5, with unresolved D. The CDR3 is 13 amino acids. The germline V gene has CDR1 SGHDT and CDR2 YYEEEE. V lost 0 bases, J lost 7 bases, and 8 bases lay in between. The CDR3 is CASSLGREQPQHF. The CDR3 region has the DNA TGTGCCAGCAGCTTGGGCCGGGAACAGCCCCAGCATTTT.

This sequence joins TRBV14 and TRBJ2-5, with 11 positions matching TRBD2. The V and J ends lost 4 bases and 2 bases, in that order; junction bases with no gene match: 6. This CDR3 is 16 amino acids long. From germline, CDR1 is SGHDN and CDR2 FVKESK. CDR3 nucleotides: TGTGCCAGCAGCCCGGGACTAGCGGAGGGACAAGAGACCCAGTACTTC. This sequence encodes CASSPGLAEGQETQYF.

This clone came up a few times. The gene calls are TRBV28 and TRBJ2-5; TRBD2 aligns across 8 bases. J gave up 5 bases and V 5 bases, and 10 bases lay outside the gene matches. Germline V gene lookup returns CDR1 MDHEN and CDR2 SYDVKM. CDR3 length equals 15 residues. In DNA form, the CDR3 reads TGTGCCAGCAGTCCAGTCGGACTAGCCGACGAGACCCAGTACTTC. Its translation is CASSPVGLADETQYF. The full variable domain, completed using reference TRBV28 and TRBJ2-5, is DVKVTQSSRYLVKRTGEKVFLECVQDMDHENMFWYRQDPGLGLRLIYFSYDVKMKEKGDIPEGYSVSREKKERFSLILESASTNQTSMYLCASSPVGLADETQYFGPGTRLLVL.

The chain joins TRBV5-7 to TRBJ2-5; 7 bases map to TRBD1. The J call may be mistaken, given a closer DNA end match to TRBJ2-7. TRBV5-7 is identified as an open reading frame with a role that is uncertain. There are 15 residues in the CDR3. CDR3: CASSPIRRGSGEQYF. The CDR3 nucleotides read TGTGCCAGCAGCCCTATTCGCAGGGGGTCGGGCGAGCAGTACTTC.

This rearrangement joins TRBV4-1 to TRBJ1-5, with D possibly TRBD1 on 6 matching bases. This CDR3 is 14 amino acids long. V was shortened by 4 bases and J by 6 bases, with 13 bases between the two germline ends. Germline V lookup: CDR1 MGHRA, CDR2 YSYEKL. CDR3 in amino acids: CASSPEGGLQPQHF. Here the CDR3 DNA reads TGCGCCAGCAGCCCCGAGGGGGGTCTTCAGCCCCAGCATTTT.

This clone has just a few counts. The gene calls are TRBV10-3 and TRBJ2-6; D is undetermined. With 6 bases removed from V and 3 bases from J, the gap between germline ends came to 15 bases. The germline CDR1 and CDR2 sequences are ENHRY and SYGVKD. The CDR3 contains 16 residues. CDR3 sequence: CAISRSTAGGANVLTF. CDR3 bases: TGTGCCATCAGCAGATCCACAGCTGGTGGGGCCAACGTCCTGACTTTC.

This clone appeared a few times. This chain joins TRBV14 and TRBJ2-7; the D is unclear. The CDR3 is made up of 15 amino acids. Trimming cost V 0 bases and J 2 bases, with 11 bases left between them. CDR1 and CDR2 (germline): SGHDN, FVKESK. The CDR3 DNA sequence: TGTGCCAGCAGCCAAGATCAGGCCAGAACCTACGAGCAGTACTTC. Translating gives CASSQDQARTYEQYF.

There are a few counts of this clone. The genes are TRBV5-6 and TRBJ2-5; unclear D gene. Germline CDR1 reads SGHDT; CDR2 reads YYEEEE. The CDR3 runs 12 residues. V was trimmed by 0 bases and J by 7 bases, leaving 7 bases between them. In nucleotides, the CDR3 is TGTGCCAGCAGCTTGGCTGATCCGACCCAGTACTTC. As protein: CASSLADPTQYF.

This rearrangement joins TRBV5-1 to TRBJ1-2, with 8 bases identical to TRBD1. Germline CDR1 and CDR2: SGHRS and YFSETQ. J lost 2 bases, V lost 5 bases, and 11 bases had no gene match. The CDR3 sequence is 16 residues long. This CDR3 reads CASRRRTGPSNYGYTF. CDR3 DNA sequence: TGCGCCAGCAGGAGAAGGACAGGGCCCTCCAACTATGGCTACACCTTC.

This chain connects TRBV30 to TRBJ1-2; D may be TRBD1 (6 bases). There are 14 residues in the CDR3. V lost 1 base, J lost 7 bases, and 16 bases lay in between. Per the germline V gene, CDR1 is GTSNPN and CDR2 is SVGIG (reference sequence). The CDR3 protein is CAWSADSLSGGYTF. CDR3 nucleotide sequence: TGTGCCTGGAGTGCGGACAGCCTGAGTGGTGGCTACACCTTC.

This chain connects TRBV25-1 to TRBJ2-1; tentatively, D is TRBD1 (6 bases). This CDR3 comprises 15 residues. Trimming left V 4 bases short and J 2 bases short, with 12 bases between. From germline, CDR1 is MGHDK and CDR2 SYGVNS. CDR3 protein: CASSVDSAAYNEQFF. The CDR3 region has the DNA TGTGCCAGCAGTGTGGACAGCGCCGCCTACAATGAGCAGTTCTTC.

The chain links TRBV5-1 to TRBJ2-7; no definite D call. V gave up 3 bases and J gave up 3 bases, with 7 bases separating them. Germline values: CDR1 SGHRS, CDR2 YFSETQ. CDR3 length: 12 amino acids. The CDR3, as DNA: TGCGCCAGCAGCTCTTCCGTCTACGAGCAGTACTTC. It codes for CASSSSVYEQYF.